This T cell receptor beta chain was observed in a study of blood T cells in healthy people across ages. The study, taken as a whole, reports: No conclusive comparison of naive versus antigen-experienced cells was possible with unsorted PBMCs.

Germline V gene sequence: CDR1 MNHEY, CDR2 SMNVEV (reference sequence). V trimming: 5 bases; J trimming: 2 bases; junction bases outside the gene matches: 8. The CDR3 totals 15 residues. With respect to this clonotype: Its antigen is unknown.

Combining a sample-barcoded 5' primer with a J-beta primer mix, a second PCR ran for roughly 6 to 12 cycles. With 12 random nucleotides, a template-switch adaptor tagged each individual cDNA molecule. A single record per CDR3 protein comes from TCRdb applying MiXCR to the 5' RACE reads. This table holds 600,000 to 1,000,000 distinct CDR3 sequences, just under 25% found once. These data are also associated with another study on T cells of mothers and their children. That paper adds: All donors were healthy and Caucasian; they were a few mothers and their six children.

The chain links TRBV27 to TRBJ2-7; 8 nucleotides match TRBD2. The specimen sequenced was blood. This TCR came from a boy younger than 18 in good health. The CDR3 sequence: CASSLGGRGAYEQYF. DNA of the CDR3: TGTGCCAGCAGTCTCGGCGGGCGGGGGGCCTACGAGCAGTACTTC.